This T cell receptor (beta chain) was sequenced for a study of blood T cell repertoires in COVID-19. Study-wide background: Collection of acute and convalescent COVID-19 samples took place in the United States, Italy and Spain. PBMCs, B-cell-depleted T cells, or T cells were the source of the cDNA or gDNA that made up the material.

As processed by the authors: Researchers report that nucleated cell counts were estimated from reference gene primer amplification. Sequencing was performed with immunoSEQ multiplex PCR; in TCRdb, only in-frame clones are kept and a portion is missing. The V and J calls and the clone size are those of that table, but D and trimming were determined from the DNA. The repertoire has under 130,000 clones, 80% to 90% of them found once; the top ten carry about 32%. The V end was cut by 6 bases, the J end by 3 bases, with 12 bases between. CDR1 and CDR2 (germline): PRHDT, FYEKMQ (reference sequence). The length of the CDR3 is 14 residues. There are a few counts of this clone.

The chain uses TRBV13 and TRBJ1-3, with D uncertain. The source of this sequence is a woman of 80 years or more with acute or convalescent COVID-19. Sequenced material: peripheral blood. This chain's CDR3 is CASRLGVVGNTIYF. The CDR3 nucleotides read TGTGCCAGCAGACTCGGAGTGGTTGGAAACACCATATATTTT.